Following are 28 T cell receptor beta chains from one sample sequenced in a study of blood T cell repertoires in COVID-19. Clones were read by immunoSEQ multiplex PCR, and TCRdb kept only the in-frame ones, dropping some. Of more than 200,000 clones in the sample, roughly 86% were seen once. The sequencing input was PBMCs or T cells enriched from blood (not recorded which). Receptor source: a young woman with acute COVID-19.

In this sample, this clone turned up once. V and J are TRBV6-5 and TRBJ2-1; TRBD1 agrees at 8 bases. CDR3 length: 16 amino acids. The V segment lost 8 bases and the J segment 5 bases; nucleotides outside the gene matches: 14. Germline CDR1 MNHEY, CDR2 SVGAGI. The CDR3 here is CASRWLGTGFNNEQFF. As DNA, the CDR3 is TGTGCCAGCCGTTGGCTGGGGACAGGATTTAACAATGAGCAGTTCTTC.

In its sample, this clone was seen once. CDR3 sequence reads: CASSSTGDPGNTIYF. The CDR3 DNA sequence: TGCGCCAGCAGCTCGACAGGGGACCCTGGAAACACCATATATTTT. This chain connects TRBV5-1 to TRBJ1-3, with TRBD1 matching over 8 bases. CDR1 SGHRS and CDR2 YFSETQ come from the germline V gene. V lost 3 bases to trimming and J lost 2 bases; unmatched junction nucleotides: 4. The CDR3 loop spans 15 amino acids.

The CDR3 sequence: CASGLGGTEAFF. The CDR3 nucleotides are TGTGCCAGCGGCCTGGGAGGCACTGAAGCTTTCTTT. The chain links TRBV25-1 to TRBJ1-1, with unresolved D. The V gene's germline CDR1 is MGHDK and CDR2 SYGVNS. Trimming took 8 bases from V and 4 from J, leaving 11 bases between them. This CDR3 contains 12 residues.

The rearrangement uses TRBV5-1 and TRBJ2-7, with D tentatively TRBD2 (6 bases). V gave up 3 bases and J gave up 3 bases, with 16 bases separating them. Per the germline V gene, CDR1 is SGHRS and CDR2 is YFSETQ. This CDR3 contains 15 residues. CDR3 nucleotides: TGCGCCAGCAGCTCCACCACCCAGCGGGTCTACGAGCAGTACTTC. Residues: CASSSTTQRVYEQYF. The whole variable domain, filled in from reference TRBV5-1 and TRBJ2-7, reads KAGVTQTPRYLIKTRGQQVTLSCSPISGHRSVSWYQQTPGQGLQFLFEYFSETQRNKGNFPGRFSGRQFSNSRSEMNVSTLELGDSALYLCASSSTTQRVYEQYFGPGTRLTVT.

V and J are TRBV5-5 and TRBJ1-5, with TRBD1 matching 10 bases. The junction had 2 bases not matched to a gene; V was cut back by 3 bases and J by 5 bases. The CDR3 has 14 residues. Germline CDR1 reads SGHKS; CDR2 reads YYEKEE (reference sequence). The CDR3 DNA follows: TGTGCCAGCAGCTGGGGGACAGGGGATCAGCCCCAGCATTTT. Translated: CASSWGTGDQPQHF.

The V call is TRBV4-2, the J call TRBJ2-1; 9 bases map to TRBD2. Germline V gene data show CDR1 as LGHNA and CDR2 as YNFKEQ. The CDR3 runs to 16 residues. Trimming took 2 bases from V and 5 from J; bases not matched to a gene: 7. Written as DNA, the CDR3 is TGTGCCAGCAGCCAACAGGGCGGGGGGGATAACAATGAGCAGTTCTTC. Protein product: CASSQQGGGDNNEQFF.

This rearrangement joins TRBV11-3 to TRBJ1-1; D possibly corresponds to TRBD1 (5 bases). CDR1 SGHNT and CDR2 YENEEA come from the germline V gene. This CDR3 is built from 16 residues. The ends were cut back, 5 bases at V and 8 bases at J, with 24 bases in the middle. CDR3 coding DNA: TGTGCCAGCAGCCCCGGACGGGGGGGGAAGACGGTAGAAGCTTTCTTT. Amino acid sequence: CASSPGRGGKTVEAFF.

The CDR3 nucleotides read TGCGCCAGCAGTCGGACTAGCGGGGCACAAGAGACCCAGTACTTC. Translated: CASSRTSGAQETQYF. This chain uses TRBV10-1 with TRBJ2-5; 12 nucleotides line up with TRBD2. The CDR3 runs to 15 residues. V lost 5 bases and J lost 2; bases outside the gene matches: 3. The V gene's germline CDR1 is WNHNN and CDR2 SYGVQD (reference sequence).

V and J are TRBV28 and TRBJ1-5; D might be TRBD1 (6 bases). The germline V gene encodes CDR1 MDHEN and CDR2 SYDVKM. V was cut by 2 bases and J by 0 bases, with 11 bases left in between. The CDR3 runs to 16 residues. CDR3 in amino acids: CASSLQGSYSNQPQHF. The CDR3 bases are TGTGCCAGCAGTTTACAGGGGTCATATAGCAATCAGCCCCAGCATTTT.

The CDR3 here is CASSLTGVPQETQYF. CDR3 DNA sequence: TGTGCCAGCAGCCTGACAGGGGTCCCCCAAGAGACCCAGTACTTC. The chain recombines TRBV7-7 with TRBJ2-5; TRBD1 matches 8 bases. Germline lookup yields CDR1 SSHAT and CDR2 FNYEAQ (reference sequence). V lost 5 bases and J lost 1; bases outside the gene matches: 6. This CDR3 is 15 amino acids long.

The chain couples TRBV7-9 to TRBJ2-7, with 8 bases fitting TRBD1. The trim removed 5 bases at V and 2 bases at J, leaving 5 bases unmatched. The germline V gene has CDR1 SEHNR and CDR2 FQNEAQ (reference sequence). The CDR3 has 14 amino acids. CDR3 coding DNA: TGTGCCAGCAGCCAACTGACAGGGGCCTACGAGCAGTACTTC. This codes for CASSQLTGAYEQYF.

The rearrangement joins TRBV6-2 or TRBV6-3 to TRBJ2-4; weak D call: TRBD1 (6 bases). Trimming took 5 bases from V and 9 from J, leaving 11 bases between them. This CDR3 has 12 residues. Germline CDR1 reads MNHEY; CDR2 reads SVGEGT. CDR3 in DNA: TGTGCCAGCAGTGGGACAAACGGCATTCAGTACTTC. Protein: CASSGTNGIQYF.

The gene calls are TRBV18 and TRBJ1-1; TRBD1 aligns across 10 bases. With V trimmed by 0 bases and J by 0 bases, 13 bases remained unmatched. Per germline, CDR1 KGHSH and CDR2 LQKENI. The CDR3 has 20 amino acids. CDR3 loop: CASSPPPIWTGGTMNTEAFF. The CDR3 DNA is TGTGCCAGCTCACCACCCCCCATCTGGACAGGGGGGACCATGAACACTGAAGCTTTCTTT. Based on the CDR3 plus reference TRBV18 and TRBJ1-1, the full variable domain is NAGVMQNPRHLVRRRGQEARLRCSPMKGHSHVYWYRQLPEEGLKFMVYLQKENIIDESGMPKERFSAEFPKEGPSILRIQQVVRGDSAAYFCASSPPPIWTGGTMNTEAFFGQGTRLTVV.

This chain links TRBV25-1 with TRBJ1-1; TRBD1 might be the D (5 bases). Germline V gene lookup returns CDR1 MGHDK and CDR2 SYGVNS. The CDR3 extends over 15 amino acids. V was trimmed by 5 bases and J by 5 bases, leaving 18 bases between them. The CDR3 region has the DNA TGTGCCAGCAGTTTATCTGGGGCCTTGAGGACTGAAGCTTTCTTT. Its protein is CASSLSGALRTEAFF.

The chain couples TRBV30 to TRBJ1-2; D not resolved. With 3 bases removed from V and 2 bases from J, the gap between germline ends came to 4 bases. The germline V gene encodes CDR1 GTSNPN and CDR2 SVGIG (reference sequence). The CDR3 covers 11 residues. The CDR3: CAWRQNYGYTF. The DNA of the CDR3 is TGTGCCTGGAGACAGAACTATGGCTACACCTTC.

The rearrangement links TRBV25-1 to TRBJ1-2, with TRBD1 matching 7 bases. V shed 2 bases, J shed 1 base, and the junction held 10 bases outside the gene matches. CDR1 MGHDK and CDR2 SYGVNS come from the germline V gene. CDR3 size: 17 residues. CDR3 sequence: CASSEGPGTEHNYGYTF. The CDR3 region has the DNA TGTGCCAGCAGTGAAGGCCCCGGGACAGAGCATAACTATGGCTACACCTTC.

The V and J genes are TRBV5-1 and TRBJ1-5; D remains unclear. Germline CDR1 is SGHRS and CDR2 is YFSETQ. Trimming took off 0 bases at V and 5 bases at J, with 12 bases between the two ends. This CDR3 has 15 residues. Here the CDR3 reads CASSLDLSGDQPQHF. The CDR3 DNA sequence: TGCGCCAGCAGCTTGGATTTAAGCGGGGATCAGCCCCAGCATTTT.

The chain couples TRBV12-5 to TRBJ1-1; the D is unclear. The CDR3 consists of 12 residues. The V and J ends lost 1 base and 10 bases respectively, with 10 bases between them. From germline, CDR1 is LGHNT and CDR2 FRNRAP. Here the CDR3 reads CASGLATGGAFF. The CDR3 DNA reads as TGTGCTAGTGGTTTGGCCACGGGAGGAGCTTTCTTT.

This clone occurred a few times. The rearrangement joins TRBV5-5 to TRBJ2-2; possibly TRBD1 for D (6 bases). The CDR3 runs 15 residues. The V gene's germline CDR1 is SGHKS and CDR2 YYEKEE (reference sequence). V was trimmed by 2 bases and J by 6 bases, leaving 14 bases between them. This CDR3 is CASSLQGSGAGELFF. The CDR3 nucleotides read TGTGCCAGCAGCTTACAGGGCTCAGGGGCCGGGGAGCTGTTTTTT.

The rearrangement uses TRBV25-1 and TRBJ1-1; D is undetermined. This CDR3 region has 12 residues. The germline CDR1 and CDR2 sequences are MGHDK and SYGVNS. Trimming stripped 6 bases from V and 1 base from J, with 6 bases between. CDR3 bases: TGTGCCAGCAGCGAGGGGAACACTGAAGCTTTCTTT. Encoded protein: CASSEGNTEAFF. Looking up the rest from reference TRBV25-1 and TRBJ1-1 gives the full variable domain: EADIYQTPRYLVIGTGKKITLECSQTMGHDKMYWYQQDPGMELHLIHYSYGVNSTEKGDLSSESTVSRIRTEHFPLTLESARPSHTSQYLCASSEGNTEAFFGQGTRLTVV.

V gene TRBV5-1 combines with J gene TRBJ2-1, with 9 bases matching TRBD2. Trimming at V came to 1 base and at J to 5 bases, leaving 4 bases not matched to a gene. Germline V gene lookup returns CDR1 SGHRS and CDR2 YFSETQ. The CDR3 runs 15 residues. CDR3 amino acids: CASSLLSGGDNEQFF. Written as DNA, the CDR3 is TGCGCCAGCAGCTTGCTTAGCGGGGGTGACAATGAGCAGTTCTTC.

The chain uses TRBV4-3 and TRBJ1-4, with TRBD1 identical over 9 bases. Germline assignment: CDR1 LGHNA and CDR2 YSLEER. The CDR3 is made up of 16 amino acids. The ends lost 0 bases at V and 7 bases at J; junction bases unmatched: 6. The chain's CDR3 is CASSQDLQGAFEKLFF. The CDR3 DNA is TGCGCCAGCAGCCAAGACTTACAGGGGGCTTTTGAAAAACTGTTTTTT.

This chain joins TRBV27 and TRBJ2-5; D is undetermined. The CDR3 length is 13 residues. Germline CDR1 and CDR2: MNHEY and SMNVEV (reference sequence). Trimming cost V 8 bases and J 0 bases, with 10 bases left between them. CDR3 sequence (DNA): TGTGCCAGCCCACACCAGGACCAAGAGACCCAGTACTTC. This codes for CASPHQDQETQYF.

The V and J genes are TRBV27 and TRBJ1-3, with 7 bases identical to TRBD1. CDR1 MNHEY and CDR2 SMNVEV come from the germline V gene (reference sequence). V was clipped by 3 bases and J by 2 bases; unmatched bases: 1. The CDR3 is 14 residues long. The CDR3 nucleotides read TGTGCCAGCAGTTTGGGGACAGCTGGAAACACCATATATTTT. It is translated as CASSLGTAGNTIYF.

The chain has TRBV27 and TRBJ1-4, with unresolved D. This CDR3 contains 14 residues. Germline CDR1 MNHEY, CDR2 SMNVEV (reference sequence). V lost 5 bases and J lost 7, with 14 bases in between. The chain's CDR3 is CASSVGVNSEKLFF. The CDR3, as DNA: TGTGCCAGCAGTGTCGGGGTAAACTCTGAAAAACTGTTTTTT.

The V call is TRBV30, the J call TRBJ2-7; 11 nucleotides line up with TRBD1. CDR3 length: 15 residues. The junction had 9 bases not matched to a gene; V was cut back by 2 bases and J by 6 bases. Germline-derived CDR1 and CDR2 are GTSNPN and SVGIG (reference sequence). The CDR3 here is CAWSTGQGALSEQYF. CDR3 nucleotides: TGTGCCTGGAGTACAGGACAGGGGGCGCTTAGCGAGCAGTACTTC.

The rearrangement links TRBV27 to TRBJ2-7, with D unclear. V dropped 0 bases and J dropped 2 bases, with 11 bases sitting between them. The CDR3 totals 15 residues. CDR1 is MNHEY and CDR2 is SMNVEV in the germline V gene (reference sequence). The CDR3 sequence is CASSLSTWSAYEQYF. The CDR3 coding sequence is TGTGCCAGCAGTTTATCCACATGGTCCGCCTACGAGCAGTACTTC.

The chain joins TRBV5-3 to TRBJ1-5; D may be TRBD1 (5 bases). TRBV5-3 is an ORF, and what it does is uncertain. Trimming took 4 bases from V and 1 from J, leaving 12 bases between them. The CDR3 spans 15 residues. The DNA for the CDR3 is TGTGCCAGAAGCGTTCGGGGGTTAAGCAATCAGCCCCAGCATTTT. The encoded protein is CARSVRGLSNQPQHF.